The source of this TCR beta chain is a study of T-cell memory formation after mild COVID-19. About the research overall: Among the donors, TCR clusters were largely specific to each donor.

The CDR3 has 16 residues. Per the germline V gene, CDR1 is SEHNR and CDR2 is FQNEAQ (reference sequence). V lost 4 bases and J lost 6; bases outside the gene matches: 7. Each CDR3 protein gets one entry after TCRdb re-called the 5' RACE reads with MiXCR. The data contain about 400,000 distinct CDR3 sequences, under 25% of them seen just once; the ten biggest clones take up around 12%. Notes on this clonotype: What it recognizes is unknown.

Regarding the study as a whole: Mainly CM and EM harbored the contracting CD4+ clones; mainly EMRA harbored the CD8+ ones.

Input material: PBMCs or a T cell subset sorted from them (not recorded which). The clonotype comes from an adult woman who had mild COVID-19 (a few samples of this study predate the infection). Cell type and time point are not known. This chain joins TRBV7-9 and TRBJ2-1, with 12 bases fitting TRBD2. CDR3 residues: CASSSRTSGVPNEQFF. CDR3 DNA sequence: TGTGCCAGCAGCTCCCGGACTAGCGGGGTCCCCAATGAGCAGTTCTTC.